What follows are 24 T cell receptor beta chains derived from one specimen sequenced in a study of cytomegalovirus exposure and HLA in healthy donors. This PCR relied on a set of 60 Vbeta primers and 13 Jbeta primers. Sequencing used immunoSEQ multiplex PCR; TCRdb keeps in-frame clones, though not all of them. The sample contains roughly 89,000 clones, roughly 67% of which appear only once. The source material was PBMCs. Receptor source: a woman in her forties or fifties in good health and CMV-seropositive.

J is TRBJ2-2 and V is TRBV7-6; D gene unclear. The CDR3 covers 15 residues. With 5 bases removed from V and 1 base from J, the gap between germline ends came to 11 bases. The germline CDR1 and CDR2 sequences are SGHVS and FNYEAQ. The chain's CDR3 is CASSDRRVNTGELFF. CDR3 in DNA: TGTGCCAGCAGCGACCGACGGGTGAACACCGGGGAGCTGTTTTTT.

The chain has TRBV6-5 and TRBJ2-7; 10 bases map to TRBD1. The CDR3 covers 16 residues. Trimming took 0 bases from V and 0 from J; bases not matched to a gene: 2. From germline, CDR1 is MNHEY and CDR2 SVGAGI. CDR3 in DNA: TGTGCCAGCAGTTACTCAGGGACAGGGGCCTCCTACGAGCAGTACTTC. Translating it yields CASSYSGTGASYEQYF.

J is TRBJ1-1 and V is TRBV5-1, with 8 bases fitting TRBD1. Germline loops: CDR1 SGHRS, CDR2 YFSETQ. CDR3 length: 16 residues. The junction had 6 bases not matched to a gene; V was cut back by 0 bases and J by 2 bases. CDR3 nucleotides: TGCGCCAGCAGCTTGGCCAGGACAGGGAGAAACACTGAAGCTTTCTTT. Translating it yields CASSLARTGRNTEAFF.

This clone turned up a few times. This rearrangement joins TRBV5-1 to TRBJ2-2; no definite D call. Germline CDR1 is SGHRS and CDR2 is YFSETQ. Trimming left V 1 base short and J 7 bases short, with 11 bases between. CDR3 length: 14 residues. CDR3 DNA sequence: TGCGCCAGCAGCTTGTGGCTAGATGGCGGGGAGCTGTTTTTT. It yields the protein CASSLWLDGGELFF.

This sequence joins TRBV5-5 and TRBJ1-1; 9 bases fit TRBD1. The V gene's germline CDR1 is SGHKS and CDR2 YYEKEE (reference sequence). Trimming removed 2 bases from V and 3 bases from J; junction bases left unmatched: 11. CDR3 length: 17 amino acids. CDR3 region: CASSFDRGNFGDTEAFF. CDR3 DNA sequence: TGTGCCAGCAGCTTCGACAGGGGGAACTTTGGGGACACTGAAGCTTTCTTT.

V gene TRBV11-1 combines with J gene TRBJ1-2; no clear D. Per the germline V gene, CDR1 is SGHAT and CDR2 is FQDESV (reference sequence). This CDR3 comprises 14 residues. Trimming took off 5 bases at V and 2 bases at J, with 12 bases between the two ends. Here the CDR3 DNA reads TGTGCCAGCAGCATGGGGTCGGGGAACTATGGCTACACCTTC. It translates to CASSMGSGNYGYTF.

The J gene is TRBJ2-1, the V gene TRBV2; the match to TRBD2 covers 8 bases. V shed 4 bases and J 8 bases; nucleotides not matched to a gene: 13. This CDR3 comprises 16 residues. Per germline, CDR1 SNHLY and CDR2 FYNNEI. The CDR3 is CASSVSSGGPLYEQFF. CDR3 DNA: TGTGCCAGCAGTGTGTCCAGCGGGGGCCCTCTATATGAGCAGTTCTTC.

The V call is TRBV30, the J call TRBJ1-1, with 7 bases that match TRBD1. After removal of 4 bases from V and 6 bases from J, the junction contained 8 bases not matched to a gene. The germline gives CDR1 GTSNPN, CDR2 SVGIG (reference sequence). This CDR3 region has 13 residues. CDR3 residues: CAWTGMTGPEAFF. DNA of the CDR3: TGTGCCTGGACGGGAATGACAGGGCCTGAAGCTTTCTTT.

In this sample, this clone turned up a few times. The chain is built from TRBV5-1 and TRBJ2-3; perhaps TRBD1 as D (6 bases). The germline V gene encodes CDR1 SGHRS and CDR2 YFSETQ. The CDR3 has 15 residues. V was clipped by 3 bases and J by 5 bases, with 16 bases between them. CDR3 in amino acids: CASSSQGSLLDTQYF. For the CDR3, the DNA is TGCGCCAGCAGCTCACAGGGTTCCCTGTTAGATACGCAGTATTTT.

The rearrangement uses TRBV6-6 and TRBJ1-2, with TRBD1 matching 8 bases. The CDR3 extends over 14 amino acids. The germline CDR1 and CDR2 sequences are MNHNY and SVGAGI (reference sequence). After removal of 1 base from V and 8 bases from J, the junction contained 6 bases not matched to a gene. Written as DNA, the CDR3 is TGTGCCAGCAGTTACTTTGCAGGGGGCGAAGGCTACACCTTC. Translating it yields CASSYFAGGEGYTF.

This chain links TRBV2 with TRBJ1-2; TRBD1 aligns across 10 bases. Per the germline V gene, CDR1 is SNHLY and CDR2 is FYNNEI. Trimming took 7 bases from V and 8 from J; bases not matched to a gene: 7. The CDR3 is made up of 13 amino acids. The CDR3 coding sequence is TGTGCCAGCAAAGGACAGGGGGTGGGGGGCTACACCTTC. Its translation: CASKGQGVGGYTF.

This rearrangement joins TRBV19 to TRBJ2-7; 12 bases line up with TRBD2. The CDR3 spans 15 residues. Germline V gives CDR1 LNHDA, CDR2 SQIVND (reference sequence). The V segment lost 6 bases and the J segment 3 bases; nucleotides outside the gene matches: 6. The CDR3 DNA reads TGTGCCAGTAGCAGACTAGCGGGGGACCTCTACGAGCAGTACTTC. Translated: CASSRLAGDLYEQYF.

V and J are TRBV7-9 and TRBJ2-6; 11 bases agree with TRBD1. The CDR3 is made up of 18 amino acids. CDR1 and CDR2 from the germline V gene are SEHNR and FQNEAQ (reference sequence). V lost 1 base to trimming and J lost 0 bases; unmatched junction nucleotides: 2. Here the CDR3 reads CASSLGDRGFSGANVLTF. Here the CDR3 DNA reads TGTGCCAGCAGCTTAGGGGACAGGGGGTTCTCTGGGGCCAACGTCCTGACTTTC. The whole variable domain, remainder taken from reference TRBV7-9 and TRBJ2-6, is DTGVSQNPRHKITKRGQNVTFRCDPISEHNRLYWYRQTLGQGPEFLTYFQNEAQLEKSRLLSDRFSAERPKGSFSTLEIQRTEQGDSAMYLCASSLGDRGFSGANVLTFGAGSRLTVL.

The table lists this clone with a few counts. The chain joins TRBV28 to TRBJ2-7, with no clear D. The CDR3 extends over 12 amino acids. The germline CDR1 and CDR2 sequences are MDHEN and SYDVKM. Trimming pared 5 bases from V and 6 bases from J, leaving 11 bases between. The CDR3 sequence is CASSPRLVEQYF. Here the CDR3 DNA reads TGTGCCAGCAGTCCGCGTTTAGTCGAGCAGTACTTC.

The CDR3 DNA reads as TGTGCCAGCAGGTTGACCGGGACAGGGGACGTCTATGGCTACACCTTC. Protein: CASRLTGTGDVYGYTF. V and J are TRBV5-6 and TRBJ1-2, with 10 nucleotides matching TRBD1. Losses at the gene ends were 5 bases for V and 4 bases for J; bases not matched to a gene: 11. CDR1 and CDR2 (germline): SGHDT, YYEEEE. This CDR3 is 16 amino acids long.

The gene calls are TRBV7-6 and TRBJ2-5; 8 bases are a match to TRBD2. The V gene end was trimmed by 5 bases and the J gene end by 5 bases; junction bases not matched to a gene: 4. The CDR3 totals 13 residues. The germline V gene encodes CDR1 SGHVS and CDR2 FNYEAQ. CDR3 sequence reads: CASSTGLAETQYF. The CDR3 nucleotides are TGTGCCAGCAGCACAGGACTAGCCGAGACCCAGTACTTC.

The gene calls are TRBV5-1 and TRBJ2-3, with 9 bases matching TRBD2. CDR1 and CDR2 (germline): SGHRS, YFSETQ. Germline trimming cut 7 bases from V and 0 bases from J; bases unmatched to any gene: 3. This CDR3 has 14 residues. CDR3 nucleotides: TGCGCCAGCGGCGGGGGGGCTAGCACAGATACGCAGTATTTT. Its protein is CASGGGASTDTQYF.

The sample holds a few counts of this clone. CDR3 DNA: TGTGCCAGCACCTCGAGGGCACTCTATGGCTACACCTTC. Translating it yields CASTSRALYGYTF. This chain connects TRBV7-4 to TRBJ1-2; D is unresolved. The CDR3 runs 13 residues. V was trimmed by 7 bases and J by 4 bases, leaving 13 bases between them. Germline V CDR1 and CDR2: SGHVT, SQSDAQ. The whole variable domain, filled in from reference TRBV7-4 and TRBJ1-2, reads GAGVSQSPRYKVAKRGRDVALRCDSISGHVTLYWYRQTLGQGSEVLTYSQSDAQRDKSGRPSGRFSAERPERSVSTLKIQRTEQGDSAVYLCASTSRALYGYTFGSGTRLTVV.

This chain uses TRBV7-9 with TRBJ2-7; tentative D call: TRBD1 (5 bases). V lost 5 bases, J lost 6 bases, and 11 bases lay in between. The germline CDR1 and CDR2 sequences are SEHNR and FQNEAQ (reference sequence). The CDR3 runs to 12 residues. This CDR3 reads CASSPSGAEQYF. CDR3 coding DNA: TGTGCCAGCAGCCCGAGTGGGGCCGAGCAGTACTTC.

This clone was observed a handful of times. One end of the junction fails to match germline, which may point to a read error. The chain joins TRBV7-9 to TRBJ1-2; 10 bases line up with TRBD1. CDR1 is SEHNR, CDR2 FQNEAQ, per germline (reference sequence). CDR3 length: 16 residues. CDR3 protein: CSSSSGAGQGTSGYTF. The CDR3 region has the DNA TGTTCCAGCAGCTCCGGGGCGGGACAGGGGACGAGCGGCTACACCTTC. Looking up the rest from reference TRBV7-9 and TRBJ1-2 gives the full variable domain: DTGVSQNPRHKITKRGQNVTFRCDPISEHNRLYWYRQTLGQGPEFLTYFQNEAQLEKSRLLSDRFSAERPKGSFSTLEIQRTEQGDSAMYLCSSSSGAGQGTSGYTFGSGTRLTVV.

The chain uses TRBV28 and TRBJ2-5; 9 bases are shared with TRBD1. V was pared by 3 bases and J by 5 bases, with 10 bases of the junction left unmatched. The germline CDR1 and CDR2 sequences are MDHEN and SYDVKM. The CDR3 runs to 16 residues. CDR3 nucleotide sequence: TGTGCCAGCAGTTTTCCACGGACAGGGGATGTGGAGACCCAGTACTTC. This encodes CASSFPRTGDVETQYF. The full variable domain, rest sourced from reference TRBV28 and TRBJ2-5, is DVKVTQSSRYLVKRTGEKVFLECVQDMDHENMFWYRQDPGLGLRLIYFSYDVKMKEKGDIPEGYSVSREKKERFSLILESASTNQTSMYLCASSFPRTGDVETQYFGPGTRLLVL.

The CDR3 sequence: CASSLEPKSSYNSPLHF. The CDR3 nucleotides are TGTGCCAGCAGTTTGGAGCCTAAAAGCTCCTATAATTCACCCCTCCACTTT. J is TRBJ1-6 and V is TRBV28; D uncertain. Between the trimmed V and J ends, which lost 3 bases and 0 bases, there was a span of 12 bases. CDR3 length equals 17 residues. The V gene's germline CDR1 is MDHEN and CDR2 SYDVKM.

To note about this clone: A read error may produce the germline difference seen at one junction end. The chain employs TRBV19 and TRBJ2-6, with D possibly matching TRBD2 (7 bases). Germline V gene data show CDR1 as LNHDA and CDR2 as SQIVND (reference sequence). CDR3 size: 15 residues. CDR3 nucleotide sequence: TGTGCCAGTAGTATCGGGGGGCTTGGGGCCAACGCCCTGACTTTC. Its translation is CASSIGGLGANALTF.

This chain connects TRBV5-1 to TRBJ2-7, with D possibly TRBD1 on 6 matching bases. V lost 2 bases to trimming and J lost 1 base, with 13 bases between them. The CDR3 is 15 residues long. Germline-derived CDR1 and CDR2 are SGHRS and YFSETQ. CDR3 sequence: CASSLNRQGSYEQYF. The CDR3 region has the DNA TGCGCCAGCAGCTTAAATCGGCAGGGGTCCTACGAGCAGTACTTC.